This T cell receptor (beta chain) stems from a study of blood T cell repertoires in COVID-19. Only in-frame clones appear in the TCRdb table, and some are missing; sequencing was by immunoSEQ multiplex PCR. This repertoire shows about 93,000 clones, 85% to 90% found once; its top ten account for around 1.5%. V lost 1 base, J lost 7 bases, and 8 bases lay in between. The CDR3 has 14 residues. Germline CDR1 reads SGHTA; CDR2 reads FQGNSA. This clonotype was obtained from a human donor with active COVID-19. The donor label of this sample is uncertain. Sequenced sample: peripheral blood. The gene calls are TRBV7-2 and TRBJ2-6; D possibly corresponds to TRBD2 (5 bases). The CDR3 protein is CASSLGPGANVLTF. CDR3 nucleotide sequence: TGTGCCAGCAGCTTAGGTCCGGGAGCCAACGTCCTGACTTTC.